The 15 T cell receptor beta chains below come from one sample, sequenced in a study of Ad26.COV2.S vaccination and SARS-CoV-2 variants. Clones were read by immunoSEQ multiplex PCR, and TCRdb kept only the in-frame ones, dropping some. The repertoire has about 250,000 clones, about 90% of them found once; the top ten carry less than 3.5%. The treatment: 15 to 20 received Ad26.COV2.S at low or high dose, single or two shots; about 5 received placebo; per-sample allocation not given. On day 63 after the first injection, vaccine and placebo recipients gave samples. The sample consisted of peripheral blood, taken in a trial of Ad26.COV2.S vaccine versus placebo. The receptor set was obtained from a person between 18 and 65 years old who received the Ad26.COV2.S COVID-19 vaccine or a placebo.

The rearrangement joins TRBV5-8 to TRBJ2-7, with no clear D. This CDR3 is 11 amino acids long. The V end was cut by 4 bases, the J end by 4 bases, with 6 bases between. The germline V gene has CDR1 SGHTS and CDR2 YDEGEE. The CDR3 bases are TGTGCCAGCAGCCCTGGATACGAGCAGTACTTC. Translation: CASSPGYEQYF.

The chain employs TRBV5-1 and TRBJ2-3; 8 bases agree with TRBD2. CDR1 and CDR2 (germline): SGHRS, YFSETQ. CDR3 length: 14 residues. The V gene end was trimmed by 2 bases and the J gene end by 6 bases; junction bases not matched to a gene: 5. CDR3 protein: CASSLREGRDTQYF. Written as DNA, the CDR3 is TGCGCCAGCAGCTTACGGGAGGGCCGGGATACGCAGTATTTT.

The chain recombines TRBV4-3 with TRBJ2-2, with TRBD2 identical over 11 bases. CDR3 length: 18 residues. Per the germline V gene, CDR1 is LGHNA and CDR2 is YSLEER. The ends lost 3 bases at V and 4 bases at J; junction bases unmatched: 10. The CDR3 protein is CASSQGGTSGSGTGELFF. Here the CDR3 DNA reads TGCGCCAGCAGCCAGGGCGGGACTAGCGGTAGTGGCACCGGGGAGCTGTTTTTT.

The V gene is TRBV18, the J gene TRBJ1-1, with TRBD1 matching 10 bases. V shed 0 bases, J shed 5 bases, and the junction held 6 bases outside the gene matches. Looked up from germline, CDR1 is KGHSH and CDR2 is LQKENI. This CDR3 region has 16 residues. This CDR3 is CASSPPGTGVRTEAFF. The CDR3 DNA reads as TGTGCCAGCTCACCACCCGGGACAGGGGTGAGGACTGAAGCTTTCTTT. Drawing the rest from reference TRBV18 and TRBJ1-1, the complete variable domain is NAGVMQNPRHLVRRRGQEARLRCSPMKGHSHVYWYRQLPEEGLKFMVYLQKENIIDESGMPKERFSAEFPKEGPSILRIQQVVRGDSAAYFCASSPPGTGVRTEAFFGQGTRLTVV.

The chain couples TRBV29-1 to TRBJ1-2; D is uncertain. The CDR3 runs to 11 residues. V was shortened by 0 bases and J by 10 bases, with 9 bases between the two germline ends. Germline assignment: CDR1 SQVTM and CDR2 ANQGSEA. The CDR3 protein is CSVEESLPYTF. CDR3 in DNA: TGCAGCGTTGAAGAATCACTTCCCTACACCTTC.

In DNA form, the CDR3 reads TGTGCCAGCAGTCCCACCGGGACGGGGGTTGGGGGATCGGAGGAGCAGTACTTC. Its protein product is CASSPTGTGVGGSEEQYF. The chain combines TRBV6-6 with TRBJ2-7, with D perhaps TRBD2 (6 bases). CDR3 length: 18 amino acids. Trimming removed 5 bases from V and 7 bases from J, with 30 bases in between. Germline V gene data show CDR1 as MNHNY and CDR2 as SVGAGI (reference sequence).

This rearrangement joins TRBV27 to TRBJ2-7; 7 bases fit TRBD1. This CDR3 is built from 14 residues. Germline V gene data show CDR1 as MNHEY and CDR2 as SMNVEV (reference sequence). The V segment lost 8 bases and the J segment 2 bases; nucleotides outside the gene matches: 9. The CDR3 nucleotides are TGTGCCAGCCAGGGACAGATCCTCCCCTACGAGCAGTACTTC. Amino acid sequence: CASQGQILPYEQYF.

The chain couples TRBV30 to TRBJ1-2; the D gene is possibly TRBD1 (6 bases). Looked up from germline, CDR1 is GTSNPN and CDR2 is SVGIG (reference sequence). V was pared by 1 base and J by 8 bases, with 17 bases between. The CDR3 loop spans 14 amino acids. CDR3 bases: TGTGCCTGGAGTGATGTCGAGCAGGGGAAAGGCTACACCTTC. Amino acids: CAWSDVEQGKGYTF.

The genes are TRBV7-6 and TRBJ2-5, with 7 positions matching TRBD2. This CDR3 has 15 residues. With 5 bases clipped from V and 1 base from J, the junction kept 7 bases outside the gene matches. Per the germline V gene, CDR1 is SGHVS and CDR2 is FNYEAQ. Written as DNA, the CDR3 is TGTGCCAGCAGCCTTGATCCTAGCGGCCAAGAGACCCAGTACTTC. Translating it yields CASSLDPSGQETQYF.

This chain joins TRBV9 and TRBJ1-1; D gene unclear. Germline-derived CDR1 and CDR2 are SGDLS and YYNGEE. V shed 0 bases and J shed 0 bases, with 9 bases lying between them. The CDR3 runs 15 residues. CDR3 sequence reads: CASSVVGVMNTEAFF. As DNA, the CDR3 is TGTGCCAGCAGCGTAGTCGGGGTAATGAACACTGAAGCTTTCTTT.

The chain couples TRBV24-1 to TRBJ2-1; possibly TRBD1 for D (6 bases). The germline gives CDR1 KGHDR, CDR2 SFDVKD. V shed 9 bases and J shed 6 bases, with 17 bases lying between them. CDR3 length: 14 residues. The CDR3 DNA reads TGTGCCACCGCGTCAGGGCAGGGGCTCAATGAGCAGTTCTTC. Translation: CATASGQGLNEQFF.

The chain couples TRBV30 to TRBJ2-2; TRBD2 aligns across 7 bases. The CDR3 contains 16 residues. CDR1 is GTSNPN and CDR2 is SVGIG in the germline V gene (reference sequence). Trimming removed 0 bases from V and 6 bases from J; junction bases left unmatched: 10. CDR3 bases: TGTGCCTGGAGTGTACAAGGCGGGAGCAAGCCCGGGGAGCTGTTTTTT. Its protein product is CAWSVQGGSKPGELFF.

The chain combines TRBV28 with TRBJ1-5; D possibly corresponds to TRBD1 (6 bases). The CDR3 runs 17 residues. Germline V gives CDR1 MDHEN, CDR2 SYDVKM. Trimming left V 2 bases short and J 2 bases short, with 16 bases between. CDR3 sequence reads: CASSLSGNRVRNQPQHF. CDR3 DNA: TGTGCCAGCAGTTTAAGCGGGAACAGGGTACGCAATCAGCCCCAGCATTTT.

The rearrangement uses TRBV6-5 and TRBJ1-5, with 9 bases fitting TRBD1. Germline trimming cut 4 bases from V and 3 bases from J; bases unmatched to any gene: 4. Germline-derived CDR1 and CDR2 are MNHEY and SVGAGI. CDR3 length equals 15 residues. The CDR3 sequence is CASSSGQGYNQPQHF. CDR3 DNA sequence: TGTGCCAGCAGTTCGGGACAGGGATACAATCAGCCCCAGCATTTT.

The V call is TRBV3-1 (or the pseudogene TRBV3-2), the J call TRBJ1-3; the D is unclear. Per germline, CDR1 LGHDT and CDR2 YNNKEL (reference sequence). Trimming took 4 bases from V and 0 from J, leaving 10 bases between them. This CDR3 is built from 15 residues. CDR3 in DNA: TGTGCCAGCAGCCTAGGGCTGTTCTCTGGAAACACCATATATTTT. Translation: CASSLGLFSGNTIYF.